This T cell receptor beta chain appears in the sequencing data of a study of shared clonotypes between healthy human individuals (TCRdb year 2020). Study-wide context: The cohort comprised two women and a few men aged 18 to 49 years. For each donor, CD4 naive and CD4 memory were each given three plates, CD8 naive was given two plates, and CD8 memory was given one plate. To estimate repertoire size and how much clonotypes are shared between individuals, the study performed deep sequencing of blood TCR repertoires from 4 to 6 healthy adults. To increase sequencing depth and limit assay-specific biases, TCR repertoire library preparation and sequencing were carried out by different laboratories using diverse techniques. Between about 0.94 and 10 billion PBMCs per donor were obtained by leukapheresis.

The CDR3 covers 15 residues, taking in both the cysteine and the phenylalanine. Left in the record is the CDR3 DNA by itself, 45 bases read in frame from the first base. The V and J ends are trimmed by 5 bases and 8 bases, leaving 18 bases between them. CDR1 MNHNY and CDR2 SVGAGI are derived from the germline V gene (reference sequence). The paper as a whole reports these results and caveats: The genetic and exposure-history diversity represented was limited by the small number of donors. Pairwise subsampling led to the expectation that sequencing depth would affect the degree of clonotype sharing among donors. Naive subsets generally had larger estimated clonotype richness than memory subsets did. Only blood was sampled, and tissue TCR repertoires likely differ from those in blood. Compared with non-shared clonotypes, clonotypes shared by all four sorted-subset donors had higher generation probabilities. Rarefaction of sorted-subset datasets indicated incomplete sequencing despite the large sequencing depth. Sharing across several donors was observed for around 5% of naive CD4, 3.5% of naive CD8, roughly 2.3% of memory CD4, and 0.4% of memory CD8 clonotypes.

TCR CDR3 regions were amplified from genomic DNA by multiplex PCR using the deep immunoSEQ assay. For each cell subset, the extracted genomic DNA was distributed evenly across all wells of several immunoSEQ 96-well plates, and each plate served as one replicate. Each replicate PCR for sorted subsets received approximately 220 ng genomic DNA, equal to about 30,000 T cell genomes. Purified libraries were measured with a Qubit 3.0 fluorometer, size-checked on a Bioanalyzer 2100, and measured again with the KAPA Library Quantification kit. Every immunoSEQ 96-well plate was sequenced on a dedicated single-read 150-cycle Illumina NextSeq 550 flow cell. Processing in the source paper ran as follows. Because only junctional sequences without quality scores were contained in the immunoSEQ output, filtering matching that applied to full-length reads could not be performed. Sequences were annotated with PyIR, a Python wrapper for IgBLAST v1.9, using IMGT germline references to assign V/J genes and CDR3. Reads were filtered out if the reads had weak V/J assignments (E-value above 1e-6), no CDR3, stop codons, out-of-frame junctions, or ambiguous translated residues. V3J clonotypes were defined as sequences sharing the same inferred V gene, J gene, and CDR3 amino acid sequence. Percentage overlap between repertoires was calculated by dividing the number of shared unique clonotypes by the size of the smaller repertoire. RTK rarefaction, the Chao1 estimator, and Recon v2.1 estimates of unobserved clonotypes were used to assess repertoire richness. Generation probabilities were computed with OLGA for all TCRbeta clonotypes obtained by the gDNA method from several donors. TCRdb obtained this table from immuneACCESS and retained in-frame rearrangements with V and J assigned. These tables miss some clones; where compared with another copy, unresolved V genes account for less than half of the shortfall, and the remainder is unexplained. V and J calls and clone size follow that table, whereas D and trimming were derived from the DNA. The sample contains over 2 million clones, approximately 94% of them found a single time. The leading ten clones occupy about 1.1% of the sample.

To note about this clone: Its antigen is still unknown. Base-call qualities are not available, and no considerably larger clone is one nucleotide away.

For the CD8 naive samples, CD45RO-negative cells were positively selected for CCR7, yielding a CD45RA+CCR7+ population from which TemRA cells were excluded. Donors were healthy HIV-negative adults with no recently reported acute infections or vaccinations. Every donor was a Caucasian adult residing in Nashville, Tennessee, USA. Blood was obtained by leukapheresis, after which PBMCs were separated by Ficoll-Histopaque density gradient centrifugation and cryopreserved in liquid nitrogen vapor phase. Purity and quantity of every magnetically sorted T cell population were checked by analytical flow cytometry. Genomic DNA was isolated from every sorted fraction and measured by UV absorbance on a Nanodrop 2000c.

The TCR sequence derives from a man younger than 30 in good health. This chain joins TRBV6-6 to TRBJ1-4; a tentative D call is TRBD1 (6 bases match). The sample was naive CD8+ T cells sorted from blood. The cell subset or site label of this sample denotes: CD45RA+CCR7+. This receptor carries the CDR3 CASSDPFRTVEKLFF. The DNA reads as follows: TGTGCCAGCAGTGACCCCTTCCGGACAGTGGAAAAACTGTTTTTT.